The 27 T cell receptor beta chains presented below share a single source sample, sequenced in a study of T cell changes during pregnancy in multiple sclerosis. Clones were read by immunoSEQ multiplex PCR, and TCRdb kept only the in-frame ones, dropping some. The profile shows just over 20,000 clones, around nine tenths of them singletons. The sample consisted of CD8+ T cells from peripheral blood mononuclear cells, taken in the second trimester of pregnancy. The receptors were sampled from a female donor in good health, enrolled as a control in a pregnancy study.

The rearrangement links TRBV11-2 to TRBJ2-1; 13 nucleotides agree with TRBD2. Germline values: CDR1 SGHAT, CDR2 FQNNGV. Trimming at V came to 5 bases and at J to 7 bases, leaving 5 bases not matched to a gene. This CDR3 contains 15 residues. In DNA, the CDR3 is TGTGCCAGCAGCCGTGGGACTAGCGGGATGAATGAGCAGTTCTTC. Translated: CASSRGTSGMNEQFF. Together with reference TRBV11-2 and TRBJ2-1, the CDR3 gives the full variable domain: EAGVAQSPRYKIIEKRQSVAFWCNPISGHATLYWYQQILGQGPKLLIQFQNNGVVDDSQLPKDRFSAERLKGVDSTLKIQPAKLEDSAVYLCASSRGTSGMNEQFFGPGTRLTVL.

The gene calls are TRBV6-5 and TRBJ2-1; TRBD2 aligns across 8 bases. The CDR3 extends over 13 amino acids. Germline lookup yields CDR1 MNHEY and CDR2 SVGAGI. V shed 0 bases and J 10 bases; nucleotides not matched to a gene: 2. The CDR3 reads CASSYSASGEQFF. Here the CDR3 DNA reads TGTGCCAGCAGTTACTCGGCTAGCGGGGAGCAGTTCTTC.

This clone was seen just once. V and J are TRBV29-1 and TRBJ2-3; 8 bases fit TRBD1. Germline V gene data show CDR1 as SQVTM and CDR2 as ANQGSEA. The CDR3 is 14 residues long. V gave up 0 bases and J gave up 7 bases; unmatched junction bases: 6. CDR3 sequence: CSVEDLGQDNTQYF. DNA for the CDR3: TGCAGCGTTGAAGATTTGGGACAGGACAATACGCAGTATTTT.

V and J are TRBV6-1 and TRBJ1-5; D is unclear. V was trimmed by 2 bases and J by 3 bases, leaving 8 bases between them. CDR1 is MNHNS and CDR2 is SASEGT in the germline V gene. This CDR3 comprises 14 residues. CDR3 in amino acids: CASSEWAVNQPQHF. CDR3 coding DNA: TGTGCCAGCAGTGAATGGGCAGTCAATCAGCCCCAGCATTTT.

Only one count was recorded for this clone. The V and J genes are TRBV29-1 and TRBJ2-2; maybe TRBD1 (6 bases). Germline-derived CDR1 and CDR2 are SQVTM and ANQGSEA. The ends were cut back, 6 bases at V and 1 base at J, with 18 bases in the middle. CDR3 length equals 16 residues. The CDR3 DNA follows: TGCAGCGTAAGGCCTAAGGGACACCAGAACACCGGGGAGCTGTTTTTT. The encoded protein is CSVRPKGHQNTGELFF.

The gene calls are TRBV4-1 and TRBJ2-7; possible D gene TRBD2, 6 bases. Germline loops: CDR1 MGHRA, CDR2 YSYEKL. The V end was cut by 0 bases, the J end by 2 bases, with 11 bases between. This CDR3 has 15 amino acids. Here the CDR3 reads CASSQDRTGAYEQYF. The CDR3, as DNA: TGCGCCAGCAGCCAAGATCGGACGGGAGCCTACGAGCAGTACTTC.

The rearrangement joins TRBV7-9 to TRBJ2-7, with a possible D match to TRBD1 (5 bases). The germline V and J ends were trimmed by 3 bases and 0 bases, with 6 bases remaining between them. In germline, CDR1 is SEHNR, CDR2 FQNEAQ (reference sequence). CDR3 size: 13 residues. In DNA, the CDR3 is TGTGCCAGCAGCTTCAGGGACTCCTACGAGCAGTACTTC. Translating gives CASSFRDSYEQYF.

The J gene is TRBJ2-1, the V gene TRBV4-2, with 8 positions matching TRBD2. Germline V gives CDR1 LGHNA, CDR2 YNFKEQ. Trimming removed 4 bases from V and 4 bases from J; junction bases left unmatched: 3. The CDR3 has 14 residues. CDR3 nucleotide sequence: TGTGCCAGCAGCCTGACTAGCGCATACAATGAGCAGTTCTTC. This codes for CASSLTSAYNEQFF.

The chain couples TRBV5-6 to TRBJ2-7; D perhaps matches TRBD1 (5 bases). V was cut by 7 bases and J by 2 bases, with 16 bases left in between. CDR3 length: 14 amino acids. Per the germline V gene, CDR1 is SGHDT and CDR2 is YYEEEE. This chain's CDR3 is CASGRGLSPYEQYF. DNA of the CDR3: TGTGCCAGCGGTAGGGGATTATCCCCCTACGAGCAGTACTTC.

The chain's CDR3 is CASSLVAGWTEAFF. The CDR3 DNA sequence: TGTGCCAGCAGCTTAGTCGCAGGTTGGACTGAAGCTTTCTTT. V usage is TRBV7-9 and J usage is TRBJ1-1; D is unclear. The CDR3 is 14 amino acids. The ends were cut back, 1 base at V and 5 bases at J, with 11 bases in the middle. Germline loops: CDR1 SEHNR, CDR2 FQNEAQ (reference sequence).

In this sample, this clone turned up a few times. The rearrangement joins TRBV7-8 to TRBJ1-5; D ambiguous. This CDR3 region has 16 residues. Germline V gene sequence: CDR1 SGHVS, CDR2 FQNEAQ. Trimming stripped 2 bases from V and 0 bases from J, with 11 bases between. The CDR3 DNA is TGTGCCAGCAGCTTATTTGGCGGCAATAGCAATCAGCCCCAGCATTTT. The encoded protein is CASSLFGGNSNQPQHF. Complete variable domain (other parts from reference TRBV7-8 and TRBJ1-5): GAGVSQSPRYKVAKRGQDVALRCDPISGHVSLFWYQQALGQGPEFLTYFQNEAQLDKSGLPSDRFFAERPEGSVSTLKIQRTQQEDSAVYLCASSLFGGNSNQPQHFGDGTRLSIL.

CDR3 in amino acids: CASSSGMASGGPGELFF. CDR3 coding DNA: TGTGCCAGCAGCTCGGGGATGGCTAGCGGGGGACCCGGGGAGCTGTTTTTT. V gene TRBV7-9 combines with J gene TRBJ2-2; 10 bases are shared with TRBD2. CDR3 length equals 17 residues. Losses at the gene ends were 4 bases for V and 6 bases for J; bases not matched to a gene: 11. Germline CDR1 is SEHNR and CDR2 is FQNEAQ (reference sequence).

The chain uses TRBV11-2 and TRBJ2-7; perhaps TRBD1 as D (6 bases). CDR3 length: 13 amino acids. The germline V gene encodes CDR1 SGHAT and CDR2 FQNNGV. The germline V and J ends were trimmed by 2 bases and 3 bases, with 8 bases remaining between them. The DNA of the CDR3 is TGTGCCAGCAGCTTAAACAGGGACTACGAGCAGTACTTC. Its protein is CASSLNRDYEQYF.

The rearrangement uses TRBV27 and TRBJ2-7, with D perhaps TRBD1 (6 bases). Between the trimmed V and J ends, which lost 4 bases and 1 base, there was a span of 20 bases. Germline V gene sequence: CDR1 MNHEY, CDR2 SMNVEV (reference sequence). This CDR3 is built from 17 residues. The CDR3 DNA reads TGTGCCAGCAGTTCCGCCCGGGCGACAGGAAAATCCTACGAGCAGTACTTC. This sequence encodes CASSSARATGKSYEQYF.

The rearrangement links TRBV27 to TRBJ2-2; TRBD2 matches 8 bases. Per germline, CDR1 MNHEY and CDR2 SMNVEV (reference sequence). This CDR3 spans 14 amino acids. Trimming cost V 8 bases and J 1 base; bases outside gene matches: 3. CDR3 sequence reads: CASSGTRNTGELFF. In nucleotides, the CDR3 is TGTGCCAGCTCCGGGACTAGGAACACCGGGGAGCTGTTTTTT.

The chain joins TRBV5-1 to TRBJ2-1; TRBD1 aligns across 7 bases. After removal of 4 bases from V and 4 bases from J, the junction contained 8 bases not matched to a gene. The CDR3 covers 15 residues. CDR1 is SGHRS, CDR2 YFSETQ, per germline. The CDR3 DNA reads TGCGCCAGCAGCAGTATACAGGGGATATACAATGAGCAGTTCTTC. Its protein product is CASSSIQGIYNEQFF.

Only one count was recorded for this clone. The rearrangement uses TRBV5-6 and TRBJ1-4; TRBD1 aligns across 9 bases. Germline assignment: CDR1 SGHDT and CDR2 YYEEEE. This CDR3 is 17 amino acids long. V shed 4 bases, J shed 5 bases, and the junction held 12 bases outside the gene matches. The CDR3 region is CASSTAGQGLINEKLFF. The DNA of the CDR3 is TGTGCCAGCAGCACCGCCGGACAGGGGCTCATCAATGAAAAACTGTTTTTT.

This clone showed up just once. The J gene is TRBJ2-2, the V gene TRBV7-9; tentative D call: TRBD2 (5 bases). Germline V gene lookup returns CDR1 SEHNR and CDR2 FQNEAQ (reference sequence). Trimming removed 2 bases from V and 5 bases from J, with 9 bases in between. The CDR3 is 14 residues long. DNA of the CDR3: TGTGCCAGCAGCTTACGGGGAGCAACCGGGGAGCTGTTTTTT. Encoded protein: CASSLRGATGELFF.

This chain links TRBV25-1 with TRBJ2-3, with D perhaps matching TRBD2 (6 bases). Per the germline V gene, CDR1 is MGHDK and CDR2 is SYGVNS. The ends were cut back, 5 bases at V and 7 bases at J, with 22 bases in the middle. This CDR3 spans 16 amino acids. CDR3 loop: CASSPTGLHFNNTQYF. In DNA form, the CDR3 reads TGTGCCAGCAGTCCAACGGGACTGCACTTTAATAATACGCAGTATTTT.

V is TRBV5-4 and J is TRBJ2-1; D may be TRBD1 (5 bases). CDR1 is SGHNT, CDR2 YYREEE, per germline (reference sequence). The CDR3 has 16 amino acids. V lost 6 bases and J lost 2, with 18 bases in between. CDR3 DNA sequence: TGTGCCAGCACCCACATGGGGCGGACCCCCTACAATGAGCAGTTCTTC. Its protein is CASTHMGRTPYNEQFF.

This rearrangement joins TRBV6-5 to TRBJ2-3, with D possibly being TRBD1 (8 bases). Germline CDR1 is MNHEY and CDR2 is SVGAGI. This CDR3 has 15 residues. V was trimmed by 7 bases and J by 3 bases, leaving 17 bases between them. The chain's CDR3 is CASILSQGGTDTQYF. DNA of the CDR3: TGTGCCAGCATCCTCTCACAGGGGGGGACAGATACGCAGTATTTT.

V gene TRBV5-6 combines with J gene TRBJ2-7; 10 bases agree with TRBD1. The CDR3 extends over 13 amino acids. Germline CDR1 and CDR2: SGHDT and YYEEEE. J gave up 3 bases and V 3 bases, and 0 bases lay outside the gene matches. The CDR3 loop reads CASSWDRGYEQYF. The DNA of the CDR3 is TGTGCCAGCAGCTGGGACAGGGGCTACGAGCAGTACTTC.

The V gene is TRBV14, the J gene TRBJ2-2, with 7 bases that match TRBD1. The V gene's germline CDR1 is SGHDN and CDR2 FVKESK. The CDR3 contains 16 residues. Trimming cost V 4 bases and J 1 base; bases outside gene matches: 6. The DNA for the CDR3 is TGTGCCAGCAGCCGGGCTAGGACAGGGAACACCGGGGAGCTGTTTTTT. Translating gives CASSRARTGNTGELFF.

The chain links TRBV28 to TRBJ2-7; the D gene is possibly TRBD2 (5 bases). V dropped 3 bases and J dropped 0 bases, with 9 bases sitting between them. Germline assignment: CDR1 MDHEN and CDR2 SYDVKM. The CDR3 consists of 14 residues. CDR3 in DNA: TGTGCCAGCAGTTTTACTGGGAGCTCCTACGAGCAGTACTTC. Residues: CASSFTGSSYEQYF.

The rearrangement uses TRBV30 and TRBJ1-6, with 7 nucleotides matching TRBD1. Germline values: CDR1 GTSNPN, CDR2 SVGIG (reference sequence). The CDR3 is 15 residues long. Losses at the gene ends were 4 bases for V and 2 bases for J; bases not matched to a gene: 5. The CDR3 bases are TGTGCCTGGACTAGGGGGCGAACCTATAATTCACCCCTCCACTTT. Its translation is CAWTRGRTYNSPLHF.

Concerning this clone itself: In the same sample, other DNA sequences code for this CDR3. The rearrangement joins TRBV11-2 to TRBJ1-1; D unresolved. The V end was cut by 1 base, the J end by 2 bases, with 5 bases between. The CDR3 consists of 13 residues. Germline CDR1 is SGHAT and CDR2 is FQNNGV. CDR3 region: CASSLGPNTEAFF. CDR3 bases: TGTGCCAGCAGCTTAGGGCCCAACACTGAAGCTTTCTTT.

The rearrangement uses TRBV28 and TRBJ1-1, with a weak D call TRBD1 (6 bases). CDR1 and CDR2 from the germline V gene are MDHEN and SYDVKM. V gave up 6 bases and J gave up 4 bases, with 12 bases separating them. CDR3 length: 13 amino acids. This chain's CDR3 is CASSWTDRTEAFF. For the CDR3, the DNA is TGTGCCAGCAGCTGGACAGACCGCACTGAAGCTTTCTTT. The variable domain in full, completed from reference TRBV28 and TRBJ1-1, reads DVKVTQSSRYLVKRTGEKVFLECVQDMDHENMFWYRQDPGLGLRLIYFSYDVKMKEKGDIPEGYSVSREKKERFSLILESASTNQTSMYLCASSWTDRTEAFFGQGTRLTVV.